The entry below describes one T cell receptor (beta chain). The data are from a study of blood T cell repertoires in COVID-19. The CDR3 extends over 15 amino acids. The V end lost 6 bases, the J end lost 3 bases, and 15 bases lay between the germline ends. Germline values: CDR1 MRHNA, CDR2 SNTAGT. Assay: immunoSEQ multiplex PCR; the TCRdb copy retains only in-frame clones and omits some. The table lists 150,000 to 200,000 clones, 70% to 80% of them singletons. This clonotype originated in a woman in her 70s in a cohort exposed to, infected with or recovered from COVID-19 (not recorded which). The chain carries TRBV6-4 and TRBJ2-1, with D tentatively TRBD1 (8 bases). Specimen: PBMCs or T cells enriched from blood (not recorded which). The CDR3 is CASSQNRGGYNEQFF. The CDR3 DNA sequence: TGTGCCAGCAGCCAAAACAGGGGGGGCTACAATGAGCAGTTCTTC.